The text below deals with one TCR beta chain. What this receptor recognizes is not known. Base-call qualities are not available, and no considerably larger clone is one nucleotide away. V is cut by 5 bases and J by 10 bases, and the space between the germline ends is 14 bases. Looking up the germline V gene yields CDR1 MNHEY and CDR2 SVGEGT. The CDR3 sequence holds 12 residues, the cysteine and phenylalanine included. The CDR3 DNA has 36 bases and is translated from base 1. Preparation of the library involved 5' RACE. The listed sequencing device is NextSeq 500. To correct for sequencing error and PCR bias, the TCR library protocol tagged individual cDNA molecules with unique molecular identifiers. Both TCR alpha and beta chains were sequenced, and tight co-correlation was observed between alpha and beta sequence abundances in each sample. Turning to the authors' computational methods: V gene, J gene and CDR3 annotation of TCR sequences was performed with Decombinator V4. Expanded TCRs were defined as changing significantly between any two time points under a Poisson model with p below 0.0001. TCR abundances were normalised to the total number of TCRs sequenced per sample and were expressed as counts per million. MAIT TCRs were defined by TRAV1-2 paired with TRAJ12, TRAJ20 or TRAJ33, and iNKT TCRs by TRAV10 paired with TRAJ18. VDJdb, accessed 1 November 2021, was searched for CMV, EBV and SARS-CoV-2 annotated TCRs, with TCRs annotated for multiple antigens excluded. Using fastp at Q25 and MiXCR, TCRdb reprocessed the public reads and kept productive beta chains. Merged by CDR3 protein, the rows form single entries marked with the most common genes and DNA. TCRdb's processing, not the authors' own work, is the source of the V and J calls. The sample yields tens of thousands of distinct CDR3 sequences; 10% to 15% were counted once. Over 1.1% of the sample is in the top ten clones.

Set within a cohort of healthcare workers in London, UK, this nested case-control study involved weekly PCR testing of nasopharyngeal swabs along with blood sampling. Healthcare workers were recruited during the week of the UK lockdown, between 23 and 31 March 2020, and followed weekly for up to roughly 16 weeks. This entry belongs to a study of early T cells in non-severe SARS-CoV-2 infection (dated by TCRdb to the early 2020s). About the investigation overall: Bulk RNA from unsorted whole blood was used for TCR sequencing, so alpha and beta chains could not be paired.

Here is what the overall study found, with its caveats: VDJdb matching was skewed toward anti-spike CD8 responses, so virus-specific expansions were likely underestimated and private and CD4 specificities were missed.

The clonotype was recovered from an adult who was a healthcare worker with PCR-confirmed SARS-CoV-2 infection or an uninfected control (not recorded which). Material: whole blood, obtained at baseline. Recombination linked TRBV6-2 or TRBV6-3 to TRBJ2-5; tentative D gene TRBD2, with 6 bases matching. The CDR3 is CASSPTTSLQYF. The DNA is as follows: TGTGCCAGCAGTCCGACGACTAGTCTCCAGTACTTC.